The source of this T cell receptor beta chain is a study of tumor-infiltrating lymphocytes in oesophageal squamous cell carcinoma. CDR3 size: 16 residues. Germline V gene sequence: CDR1 SGHVS, CDR2 FQNEAQ. The V gene lost 0 bases and the J gene lost 4 bases, with 13 bases spanning the gap. TCRdb fed the PCR reads into MiXCR, producing one record per CDR3 protein. The table shows roughly 16,000 distinct CDR3 sequences, with around 50% occurring only once. This rearrangement joins TRBV7-8 to TRBJ2-4; tentative D call: TRBD1 (6 bases). Source material: normal esophageal tissue next to the tumor. This TCR was recovered from a female donor with esophageal squamous cell carcinoma. The chain's CDR3 is CASSLAAPGQKNIQYF. The CDR3 DNA reads TGTGCCAGCAGCTTAGCCGCACCGGGACAAAAAAACATTCAGTACTTC.